Below, one TCR beta chain is given with its context. This specimen comes from a study of blood T cell repertoires in COVID-19. Study overall: COVID-19 samples, acute and convalescent, were from the United States, Italy and Spain. T cells, B-cell-depleted T cells, or PBMCs provided the cDNA or gDNA that served as material.

V lost 5 bases, J lost 6 bases, and 7 bases stayed unmatched. This CDR3 has 15 residues. Germline loops: CDR1 MNHEY, CDR2 SVGAGI. Study processing details: Estimation of nucleated cell counts was performed using reference gene primer amplification. TCRdb's copy holds only in-frame clones and misses some; the assay was immunoSEQ multiplex PCR. V, J and clone size were drawn from that table, and D and trimming were deduced from the DNA. The sample has about 120,000 clones, over 75% seen once. The sample comprised peripheral blood. The sequence was obtained from a human donor with active COVID-19. The donor label of this sample is uncertain. This chain links TRBV6-5 with TRBJ1-6; 7 positions match TRBD1. This CDR3 is CASSHRDRLNSPLHF. The CDR3 nucleotides read TGTGCCAGCAGTCACCGGGACAGACTTAATTCACCCCTCCACTTT.